This T cell receptor beta chain was sequenced in a study of OX40 agonist ivuxolimab in advanced cancers. Study in general: With a range of roughly 23 to 85, age averaged about 59 years, and nearly 85% were male. Among those treated, three patients had partial responses, one with hepatocellular carcinoma and two with cutaneous melanoma.

The study's findings and limits: CD4+ and CD8+ blood T cells expanded clonally by week 6 at 0.1 to 3.0 mg/kg. Relative to CD4+, CD8+ T cells held more expanded clones on average.

The CDR3 sequence is 13 residues long. Germline V gene lookup returns CDR1 SQVTM and CDR2 ANQGSEA. V shed 4 bases and J shed 4 bases, with 13 bases lying between them. The repertoire was sequenced with immunoSEQ multiplex PCR; TCRdb's copy has only in-frame clones and lacks some. This sample has approximately 91,000 clones, with around 85% found just once. This clone was observed a few times. Its antigen is unidentified. The rearrangement uses TRBV29-1 and TRBJ1-1, with D unresolved. The TCR sequence derives from an adult with an advanced solid tumor such as melanoma, head and neck, liver or kidney cancer. The material sequenced was CD4+ or CD8+ T cells sorted from blood, taken in a trial of the OX40 agonist ivuxolimab. For the CDR3, the DNA is TGCAGCGTTGGGACGGACTTTGGCACTGAAGCTTTCTTT. This gives the protein CSVGTDFGTEAFF.